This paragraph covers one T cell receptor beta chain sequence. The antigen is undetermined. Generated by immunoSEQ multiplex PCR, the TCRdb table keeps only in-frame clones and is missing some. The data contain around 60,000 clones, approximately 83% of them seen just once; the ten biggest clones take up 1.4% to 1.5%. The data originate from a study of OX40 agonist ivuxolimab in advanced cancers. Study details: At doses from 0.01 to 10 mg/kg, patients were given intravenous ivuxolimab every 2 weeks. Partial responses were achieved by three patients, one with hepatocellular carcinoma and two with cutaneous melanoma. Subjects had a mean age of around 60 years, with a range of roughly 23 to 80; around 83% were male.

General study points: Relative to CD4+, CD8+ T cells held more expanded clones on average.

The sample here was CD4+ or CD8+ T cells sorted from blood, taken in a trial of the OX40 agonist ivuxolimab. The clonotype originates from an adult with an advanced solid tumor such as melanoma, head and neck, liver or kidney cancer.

Here the CDR3 DNA reads TGTGCCAGCAGACCACTCCAGGGTTACACCGGGGAGCTGTTTTTT. Its protein product is CASRPLQGYTGELFF. The chain combines TRBV11-2 with TRBJ2-2; a weak D match, TRBD1 (5 bases). The V end was cut by 6 bases, the J end by 3 bases, with 14 bases between. CDR1 is SGHAT and CDR2 is FQNNGV in the germline V gene. This CDR3 is built from 15 residues.